The clone carrying this T cell receptor (beta chain) was detected a few times. The V gene lost 2 bases and the J gene lost 3 bases, with 8 bases spanning the gap. Germline lookup yields CDR1 SGDLS and CDR2 YYNGEE. CDR3 length: 13 amino acids. This entry belongs to a study of T-cell reconstitution after alpha-beta-depleted transplantation in children. Preparation of the TCRbeta library used unique molecular identifiers. TCRdb re-called the PCR reads with MiXCR, one entry per CDR3 protein. Among about 400,000 distinct CDR3 sequences listed, about 20% were seen once. J is TRBJ2-5 and V is TRBV9; no firm D call. The TCR was taken from a human donor who donated a stem cell graft to a child with acute myeloid leukemia. The material was PBMCs from the stem cell graft donor, obtained from the stem cell graft. The CDR3 DNA reads TGTGCCAGCAGCGTCGGCCTAGAAGAGACCCAGTACTTC. This codes for CASSVGLEETQYF.